This TCR beta chain was identified in a study of blood T cell repertoires in COVID-19. Per the germline V gene, CDR1 is LNHDA and CDR2 is SQIVND (reference sequence). This CDR3 region has 14 residues. Trimming cost V 4 bases and J 5 bases; bases outside gene matches: 6. The table came from immunoSEQ multiplex PCR; TCRdb's copy has only in-frame clones and leaves some out. The sample holds 250,000 to 300,000 clones; 88% are singletons and the top ten take 2% to 2.5%. The sample consisted of PBMCs or T cells enriched from blood (not recorded which). The clonotype comes from a woman aged 55-70 years in a cohort exposed to, infected with or recovered from COVID-19 (not recorded which). V usage is TRBV19 and J usage is TRBJ2-5, with 8 nucleotides matching TRBD1. The CDR3 loop is CASSRGQVWETQYF. CDR3 DNA: TGTGCCAGTAGTAGGGGACAGGTATGGGAGACCCAGTACTTC.